The present T cell receptor beta chain was sequenced within a study of blood T cell repertoires in COVID-19. Generated by immunoSEQ multiplex PCR, the TCRdb table keeps only in-frame clones and is missing some. This table holds about 200,000 clones, 70% to 90% found once. Material for sequencing was peripheral blood. This TCR was recovered from a man in his sixties with active or convalescent COVID-19.

DNA of the CDR3: TGTGCCAGCAGTTACCGAGGCCGTTCGGGCTATGGCTACACCTTC. It yields the protein CASSYRGRSGYGYTF. The gene calls are TRBV6-2 or TRBV6-3 and TRBJ1-2; D gene uncertain. The V gene's germline CDR1 is MNHEY and CDR2 SVGEGT. The CDR3 contains 15 residues. The germline V and J ends were trimmed by 2 bases and 4 bases, with 14 bases remaining between them.